Below, one TCR beta chain is given with its context. Its antigen is undetermined. The data were produced by immunoSEQ multiplex PCR, yet TCRdb's version contains in-frame clones alone and is incomplete. The table has fewer than 75,000 clones, more than 70% seen once. This entry is derived from a study of PD-1 blockade in classical Hodgkin lymphoma. General observations from the study: Diminished baseline TCR diversity has been reported in newly diagnosed patients relative to healthy donors. Compared with baseline, CD4+ but not CD8+ TCR diversity had risen significantly by C4D1. Before treatment, complete responders showed about the same diversity as newly diagnosed patients.

Trimming took off 4 bases at V and 6 bases at J, with 10 bases between the two ends. The CDR3 length is 12 residues. The germline V gene encodes CDR1 SGHVS and CDR2 FQNEAQ. Every patient relapsed after autologous stem cell transplantation, and brentuximab vedotin exposure varied. Relapsed/refractory classical Hodgkin lymphoma patients had complete, partial or progressive responses. The receptor was derived from a human donor with classical Hodgkin lymphoma. The sequencing used peripheral blood mononuclear cells (PBMCs), collected before the second cycle of nivolumab. The rearrangement uses TRBV7-8 and TRBJ2-7, with no clear D. CDR3 bases: TGTGCCAGCAGCTCGGACCTAGGCGAGCAGTACTTC. It yields the protein CASSSDLGEQYF. The full variable domain, its missing parts supplied by reference TRBV7-8 and TRBJ2-7, is GAGVSQSPRYKVAKRGQDVALRCDPISGHVSLFWYQQALGQGPEFLTYFQNEAQLDKSGLPSDRFFAERPEGSVSTLKIQRTQQEDSAVYLCASSSDLGEQYFGPGTRLTVT.